This T cell receptor beta chain was recorded in a study of cytomegalovirus exposure and HLA in healthy donors. Findings and caveats of the study: High specificity and sensitivity for cytomegalovirus status were reported for the classifier. TCR beta sequences reportedly predicted most subjects' HLA-A and HLA-B alleles accurately.

Germline CDR1 PRHDT, CDR2 FYEKMQ (reference sequence). The CDR3 length is 14 residues. The germline V and J ends were trimmed by 0 bases and 2 bases, with 8 bases remaining between them. PCR was performed using 60 Vbeta and 13 Jbeta primers. Sequenced by immunoSEQ multiplex PCR; TCRdb stores in-frame clones only, minus some. The table shows a few hundred thousand clones, with under 90% occurring only once. This clone was seen a single time. Its antigen is currently unknown. Input material: PBMCs. The chain joins TRBV13 to TRBJ2-7; D is ambiguous. The receptor was derived from a girl aged 2-10 years in good health and CMV-seronegative. As DNA, the CDR3 is TGTGCCAGCAGCTTAGGACGGGTAACCTACGAGCAGTACTTC. This translates into CASSLGRVTYEQYF.